Sequencing of this TCR beta chain was carried out in a study of patients and donors after allogeneic stem cell transplantation. TCRdb independently ran MiXCR on the RT-PCR reads; one entry per CDR3 protein. The table includes roughly 960,000 distinct CDR3 sequences, around 17% detected once. Trimming took 4 bases from V and 1 from J; bases not matched to a gene: 1. CDR1 and CDR2 from the germline V gene are SQVTM and ANQGSEA. The CDR3 totals 14 residues. The source is a human donor who was either an allogeneic HSCT recipient or a stem cell or donor lymphocyte infusion donor (not recorded which). It is not recorded whose cells these are; they may come from a transplant donor. This chain connects TRBV29-1 to TRBJ2-2; TRBD1 matches at 9 bases. The sample comprised blood, either unsorted or a sorted T cell fraction (not recorded which). The CDR3 coding sequence is TGCAGCGTTGGGACAGGGGTGAACACCGGGGAGCTGTTTTTT. It yields the protein CSVGTGVNTGELFF.